These 30 T cell receptor beta chains were all obtained from the same sample, sequenced in a study of blood T cell repertoires in COVID-19. Profiled with immunoSEQ multiplex PCR; TCRdb holds only in-frame clones, not every one. Here the sample spans roughly 140,000 clones, over 75% being singletons. Sequenced input: peripheral blood. These receptor sequences come from a man aged 55 to 70 with active or convalescent COVID-19.

The rearrangement joins TRBV11-2 to TRBJ2-5, with 11 bases identical to TRBD2. Germline assignment: CDR1 SGHAT and CDR2 FQNNGV. The V segment lost 5 bases and the J segment 4 bases; nucleotides outside the gene matches: 6. This CDR3 is built from 15 residues. The CDR3 is CASSLSGREGETQYF. For the CDR3, the DNA is TGTGCCAGCAGCCTTAGCGGGAGGGAGGGAGAGACCCAGTACTTC.

This sequence joins TRBV29-1 and TRBJ2-1, with 7 bases identical to TRBD2. The germline gives CDR1 SQVTM, CDR2 ANQGSEA. The CDR3 loop spans 14 amino acids. V lost 7 bases and J lost 6; bases outside the gene matches: 12. The CDR3 DNA reads as TGCAGCGGGGGGGGGACTCCAAAGGGCAATGAGCAGTTCTTC. Its protein is CSGGGTPKGNEQFF.

This clone showed up just once. V usage is TRBV27 and J usage is TRBJ2-1; 7 nucleotides align to TRBD2. V dropped 7 bases and J dropped 9; count of bases not matched to a gene: 12. The CDR3 runs to 14 residues. The germline V gene encodes CDR1 MNHEY and CDR2 SMNVEV (reference sequence). The CDR3 loop is CASTFSGPGGEQFF. The CDR3, as DNA: TGTGCCAGCACCTTTAGCGGGCCCGGAGGTGAGCAGTTCTTC.

The V and J genes are TRBV5-1 and TRBJ1-2; the D is unclear. V shed 2 bases and J shed 9 bases, with 14 bases lying between them. Germline CDR1 and CDR2: SGHRS and YFSETQ. This CDR3 comprises 13 residues. Here the CDR3 DNA reads TGCGCCAGCAGCTTCCAGGATGGTGTAAGCTACACCTTC. Translation: CASSFQDGVSYTF.

The gene calls are TRBV27 and TRBJ2-1; 11 nucleotides match TRBD2. The germline gives CDR1 MNHEY, CDR2 SMNVEV (reference sequence). The V and J ends lost 5 bases and 7 bases, in that order; junction bases with no gene match: 13. The CDR3 has 17 residues. The CDR3 sequence: CASSALPGLAVRNEQFF. The CDR3 DNA sequence: TGTGCCAGCAGTGCTCTCCCGGGACTAGCGGTCAGGAATGAGCAGTTCTTC.

DNA of the CDR3: TGTGCCACCAGTGGTCCTCGGACTAGCGGGGACAATGAGCAGTTCTTC. This translates into CATSGPRTSGDNEQFF. V gene TRBV24-1 combines with J gene TRBJ2-1, with 12 nucleotides matching TRBD2. The CDR3 has 16 amino acids. Germline V gene sequence: CDR1 KGHDR, CDR2 SFDVKD. V was clipped by 5 bases and J by 5 bases; unmatched bases: 6.

J is TRBJ2-3 and V is TRBV24-1; TRBD1 agrees at 7 bases. CDR1 is KGHDR and CDR2 is SFDVKD in the germline V gene. Trimming removed 3 bases from V and 2 bases from J; junction bases left unmatched: 10. CDR3 size: 17 residues. Here the CDR3 reads CATSDPTGAMTTDTQYF. The CDR3 bases are TGTGCCACCAGTGATCCTACAGGGGCGATGACCACAGATACGCAGTATTTT.

The rearrangement joins TRBV27 to TRBJ2-5; tentative D call: TRBD2 (5 bases). This CDR3 has 13 residues. The ends were cut back, 6 bases at V and 4 bases at J, with 12 bases in the middle. Germline V gene sequence: CDR1 MNHEY, CDR2 SMNVEV (reference sequence). Here the CDR3 reads CASRFSGGETQYF. The CDR3 nucleotides read TGTGCCAGCAGATTCTCCGGAGGAGAGACCCAGTACTTC.

This chain uses TRBV7-9 with TRBJ2-3; D is perhaps TRBD2 (6 bases). Trimming shortened V by 5 bases and J by 0 bases, and 9 bases separated the two germline ends. The CDR3 extends over 14 amino acids. Germline V gene data show CDR1 as SEHNR and CDR2 as FQNEAQ (reference sequence). In DNA form, the CDR3 reads TGTGCCAGCAGCCAAGGACTAAGCACAGATACGCAGTATTTT. Its protein is CASSQGLSTDTQYF.

The chain recombines TRBV18 with TRBJ2-5; TRBD1 matches at 7 bases. This CDR3 has 15 amino acids. The V gene's germline CDR1 is KGHSH and CDR2 LQKENI. Trimming at V came to 3 bases and at J to 5 bases, leaving 9 bases not matched to a gene. This CDR3 is CASSPPTGARETQYF. The CDR3 DNA follows: TGTGCCAGCTCACCGCCAACAGGGGCTCGGGAGACCCAGTACTTC.

The CDR3 sequence: CASSAHNPNTEAFF. The CDR3 region has the DNA TGTGCCAGCAGTGCCCACAACCCGAACACTGAAGCTTTCTTT. The chain combines TRBV2 with TRBJ1-1; D is unclear. Germline CDR1 reads SNHLY; CDR2 reads FYNNEI. Trimming pared 4 bases from V and 1 base from J, leaving 10 bases between. This CDR3 spans 14 amino acids.

The chain employs TRBV7-2 and TRBJ2-5, with 10 bases lining up with TRBD1. The CDR3 runs 16 residues. Trimming cost V 5 bases and J 5 bases; bases outside gene matches: 11. The germline gives CDR1 SGHTA, CDR2 FQGNSA. This chain's CDR3 is CASSLQPGQGYETQYF. Written as DNA, the CDR3 is TGTGCCAGCAGCCTCCAACCGGGACAGGGGTATGAGACCCAGTACTTC. The variable domain in full, with the rest retrieved from reference TRBV7-2 and TRBJ2-5, is GAGVSQSPSNKVTEKGKDVELRCDPISGHTALYWYRQSLGQGLEFLIYFQGNSAPDKSGLPSDRFSAERTGGSVSTLTIQRTQQEDSAVYLCASSLQPGQGYETQYFGPGTRLLVL.

This clone appeared a few times. The genes are TRBV2 and TRBJ2-1, with TRBD1 as a possible D gene (5 bases). The ends were cut back, 7 bases at V and 9 bases at J, with 16 bases in the middle. Germline loops: CDR1 SNHLY, CDR2 FYNNEI. This CDR3 comprises 13 residues. The CDR3 loop is CASTLTVPLEQFF. In DNA, the CDR3 is TGTGCCAGCACTTTGACAGTACCTCTTGAGCAGTTCTTC.

About this clone itself: The same CDR3 also results from other DNA sequences found in this sample. The V call is TRBV12-3 or TRBV12-4, the J call TRBJ1-1; D uncertain. This CDR3 comprises 12 residues. V lost 2 bases and J 5 bases, leaving 6 bases between the germline ends. CDR3 residues: CASSLRRTEAFF. The CDR3 DNA is TGTGCCAGCAGTTTACGGAGGACTGAAGCTTTCTTT.

The chain employs TRBV2 and TRBJ2-1, with 12 bases that match TRBD2. The V gene's germline CDR1 is SNHLY and CDR2 FYNNEI. V gave up 2 bases and J gave up 3 bases; unmatched junction bases: 11. The CDR3 is made up of 19 amino acids. The CDR3 here is CASSEPIAGLAGFYNEQFF. DNA of the CDR3: TGTGCCAGCAGTGAACCAATCGCAGGACTAGCGGGATTCTACAATGAGCAGTTCTTC.

The CDR3 is CATSDSFDRGGNEELFF. CDR3 DNA: TGTGCCACCAGTGATTCCTTCGACAGGGGAGGAAACGAGGAGCTGTTTTTT. The chain combines TRBV24-1 with TRBJ2-2; TRBD1 aligns across 8 bases. Trimming took 2 bases from V and 10 from J; bases not matched to a gene: 14. In germline, CDR1 is KGHDR, CDR2 SFDVKD. The CDR3 extends over 17 amino acids.

The CDR3 reads CASTSSGLNEQFF. CDR3 nucleotides: TGTGCCAGCACCTCTAGCGGGCTCAATGAGCAGTTCTTC. This chain links TRBV27 with TRBJ2-1, with TRBD2 identical over 8 bases. Germline V gives CDR1 MNHEY, CDR2 SMNVEV (reference sequence). CDR3 size: 13 residues. The ends lost 7 bases at V and 6 bases at J; junction bases unmatched: 5.

The chain carries TRBV14 and TRBJ1-2; no clear D. The CDR3 is 14 residues long. V dropped 0 bases and J dropped 8 bases, with 13 bases sitting between them. Germline lookup yields CDR1 SGHDN and CDR2 FVKESK. CDR3 in DNA: TGTGCCAGCAGCCAAGACTACGGGAGCGGAGGCTACACCTTC. Protein: CASSQDYGSGGYTF.

The chain is built from TRBV27 and TRBJ2-7; 9 bases agree with TRBD1. J was trimmed by 3 bases and V by 10 bases; bases with no gene match: 7. The CDR3 spans 13 residues. CDR1 and CDR2 from the germline V gene are MNHEY and SMNVEV (reference sequence). In DNA form, the CDR3 reads TGTGCCACCGGGGACAGGGATAACTACGAGCAGTACTTC. Its translation: CATGDRDNYEQYF.

The V call is TRBV2, the J call TRBJ1-6, with TRBD1 matching 10 bases. The junction had 7 bases not matched to a gene; V was cut back by 7 bases and J by 4 bases. Germline-derived CDR1 and CDR2 are SNHLY and FYNNEI. The CDR3 runs 16 residues. The CDR3 coding sequence is TGTGCCAGCACCACCCCGGGACAGGGGTATAATTCACCCCTCCACTTT. It translates to CASTTPGQGYNSPLHF. The complete variable domain, with remaining parts taken from reference TRBV2 and TRBJ1-6, reads EPEVTQTPSHQVTQMGQEVILRCVPISNHLYFYWYRQILGQKVEFLVSFYNNEISEKSEIFDDQFSVERPDGSNFTLKIRSTKLEDSAMYFCASTTPGQGYNSPLHFGNGTRLTVT.

This clone was counted a few times. This chain joins TRBV5-4 and TRBJ1-2; D is perhaps TRBD1 (6 bases). Germline CDR1 is SGHNT and CDR2 is YYREEE (reference sequence). The CDR3 is made up of 15 amino acids. Trimming cost V 1 base and J 2 bases, with 12 bases left between them. Here the CDR3 DNA reads TGTGCCAGCAGCTTGCTGAGGACAGTGAACTATGGCTACACCTTC. This encodes CASSLLRTVNYGYTF.

The gene calls are TRBV15 and TRBJ2-3; TRBD1 matches 9 bases. Germline assignment: CDR1 LNHNV and CDR2 YYDKDF (reference sequence). The CDR3 totals 18 residues. V was clipped by 4 bases and J by 4 bases; unmatched bases: 15. The CDR3 spells CATSTSGTGLFLADTQYF. The CDR3 bases are TGTGCCACCAGCACCTCCGGGACAGGGTTGTTTTTGGCAGATACGCAGTATTTT.

This clone was detected a few times. V usage is TRBV30 and J usage is TRBJ1-1; 7 bases line up with TRBD1. Trimming at V came to 6 bases and at J to 2 bases, leaving 6 bases not matched to a gene. This CDR3 is built from 13 residues. The germline gives CDR1 GTSNPN, CDR2 SVGIG (reference sequence). The CDR3, as DNA: TGTGCCTGTAAGGACAGGCTAAACACTGAAGCTTTCTTT. It codes for CACKDRLNTEAFF.

The chain couples TRBV2 to TRBJ2-5; maybe TRBD1 (6 bases). Trimming pared 6 bases from V and 4 bases from J, leaving 18 bases between. The CDR3 totals 15 residues. From germline, CDR1 is SNHLY and CDR2 FYNNEI. The CDR3 region is CASSADNQGLETQYF. CDR3 sequence (DNA): TGTGCCAGCAGCGCCGACAACCAGGGGTTAGAGACCCAGTACTTC.

The chain couples TRBV9 to TRBJ2-1, with 9 positions matching TRBD2. Germline V gives CDR1 SGDLS, CDR2 YYNGEE. V lost 4 bases, J lost 4 bases, and 3 bases stayed unmatched. This CDR3 region has 14 residues. CDR3 nucleotide sequence: TGTGCCAGCAGCCTTAGCGGGAGTTACAATGAGCAGTTCTTC. It is translated as CASSLSGSYNEQFF. Filled out from reference TRBV9 and TRBJ2-1, the complete variable domain reads DSGVTQTPKHLITATGQRVTLRCSPRSGDLSVYWYQQSLDQGLQFLIQYYNGEERAKGNILERFSAQQFPDLHSELNLSSLELGDSALYFCASSLSGSYNEQFFGPGTRLTVL.

The chain links TRBV19 to TRBJ2-5; the D gene is possibly TRBD1 (5 bases). Trimming stripped 1 base from V and 3 bases from J, with 12 bases between. The CDR3 consists of 15 residues. Germline CDR1 reads LNHDA; CDR2 reads SQIVND (reference sequence). The DNA for the CDR3 is TGTGCCAGTAGTATAGTTTGGGGCGCCGAAGAGACCCAGTACTTC. Residues: CASSIVWGAEETQYF.

This sequence joins TRBV7-8 and TRBJ2-7, with D hard to call. Germline V CDR1 and CDR2: SGHVS, FQNEAQ. CDR3 size: 13 residues. V lost 1 base to trimming and J lost 2 bases, with 6 bases between them. CDR3 in amino acids: CASSLGATYEQYF. CDR3 sequence (DNA): TGTGCCAGCAGCTTAGGCGCCACCTACGAGCAGTACTTC. Full variable domain (missing parts from reference TRBV7-8 and TRBJ2-7): GAGVSQSPRYKVAKRGQDVALRCDPISGHVSLFWYQQALGQGPEFLTYFQNEAQLDKSGLPSDRFFAERPEGSVSTLKIQRTQQEDSAVYLCASSLGATYEQYFGPGTRLTVT.

Only one count was recorded for this clone. The chain is built from TRBV5-1 and TRBJ1-4; D might be TRBD1 (5 bases). The CDR3 is made up of 15 amino acids. In germline, CDR1 is SGHRS, CDR2 YFSETQ. V was pared by 3 bases and J by 6 bases, with 15 bases between. CDR3 sequence (DNA): TGCGCCAGCAGCTCGCAGGGAATCGGAGATGAAAAACTGTTTTTT. This translates into CASSSQGIGDEKLFF.

V is TRBV2 and J is TRBJ2-2; a weak D match, TRBD1 (6 bases). There are 14 residues in the CDR3. Trimming took 6 bases from V and 4 from J, leaving 12 bases between them. Germline V CDR1 and CDR2: SNHLY, FYNNEI. The CDR3 here is CASRVGQPTGELFF. CDR3 DNA: TGTGCCAGCAGAGTCGGACAGCCCACCGGGGAGCTGTTTTTT.

This clone has a single count. V is TRBV9 and J is TRBJ2-4; 9 positions match TRBD1. Trimming at V came to 5 bases and at J to 5 bases, leaving 5 bases not matched to a gene. The CDR3 runs to 14 residues. CDR1 and CDR2 (germline): SGDLS, YYNGEE. CDR3 bases: TGTGCCAGCAGTTCGGACAGGGGTCAAAACATTCAGTACTTC. Its translation is CASSSDRGQNIQYF.